This T cell receptor (beta chain) was recorded in a study of T cells after posttransplantation cyclophosphamide. Sampled 1 year posttransplant, controls received myeloablative marrow transplants, methotrexate and a calcineurin inhibitor. The repertoire was sequenced with immunoSEQ multiplex PCR; TCRdb's copy has only in-frame clones and lacks some. The table lists over 20,000 clones, 80% to 90% of them singletons. J gave up 6 bases and V 0 bases, and 10 bases lay outside the gene matches. Germline V CDR1 and CDR2: LGHNA, YSLEER. The CDR3 contains 18 residues. Whole-study results and caveats: Donor-recipient repertoire similarity was low at 1-2 months, rising over year one.

A note on this clone: Its antigen is undetermined.

The chain carries TRBV4-3 and TRBJ2-5, with TRBD2 matching 13 bases. The sequence was collected from a female patient in her 30s who received an allogeneic stem cell transplant from an unrelated donor, was CMV-positive, and had acute and chronic GVHD. Some of these T cells may belong to the graft donor. Source: PBMCs, taken 362 days after allogeneic stem cell transplant with calcineurin inhibitor and methotrexate. CDR3 residues: CASSQEVLLAGGPQTQYF. In DNA, the CDR3 is TGCGCCAGCAGCCAAGAGGTTTTACTAGCGGGAGGGCCCCAGACCCAGTACTTC.